The 14 T cell receptor beta chains presented below share a single source sample, sequenced in a study of T-cell memory formation after mild COVID-19. TCRdb passed the 5' RACE reads through MiXCR, listing each CDR3 protein once. The profile shows 470,000 or so distinct CDR3 sequences, 25% of them singletons. Sequencing input: PBMCs or a T cell subset sorted from them (not recorded which). Every receptor here comes from an adult woman who had mild COVID-19 (a few samples of this study predate the infection). Cell type and time point are not known.

V usage is TRBV9 and J usage is TRBJ2-7; 7 positions match TRBD1. CDR3 size: 14 residues. The V segment lost 3 bases and the J segment 3 bases; nucleotides outside the gene matches: 6. Germline CDR1 reads SGDLS; CDR2 reads YYNGEE. CDR3 DNA sequence: TGTGCCAGCAGCGCAGAGGACAGGAACTACGAGCAGTACTTC. It codes for CASSAEDRNYEQYF.

This clonotype was counted between two and nine times. V gene TRBV15 combines with J gene TRBJ2-7, with 11 nucleotides matching TRBD2. Germline lookup yields CDR1 LNHNV and CDR2 YYDKDF (reference sequence). The trim removed 0 bases at V and 6 bases at J, leaving 4 bases unmatched. The CDR3 is made up of 15 amino acids. The CDR3 DNA reads TGTGCCACCAGCAGAGATAGCGGGAGGGGGACCGAGCAGTACTTC. Translated, it gives CATSRDSGRGTEQYF.

This clonotype has a handful of counts. The V and J genes are TRBV2 and TRBJ2-5; D assignment may be TRBD1 or TRBD2 (5 bases each). The germline V gene encodes CDR1 SNHLY and CDR2 FYNNEI. V lost 10 bases and J lost 1, with 10 bases in between. The CDR3 length is 12 residues. The CDR3 region is CATTGPQETQYF. Written as DNA, the CDR3 is TGTGCCACCACGGGACCCCAAGAGACCCAGTACTTC.

The chain recombines TRBV7-9 with TRBJ2-7, with D unclear. CDR3 length equals 13 residues. Germline V lookup: CDR1 SEHNR, CDR2 FQNEAQ (reference sequence). Trimming left V 1 base short and J 6 bases short, with 10 bases between. CDR3 region: CASSLGLLREQYF. CDR3 nucleotide sequence: TGTGCCAGCAGCTTAGGTCTTTTGCGCGAGCAGTACTTC.

The rearrangement joins TRBV7-2 to TRBJ1-1; no clear D gene. Trimming cost V 3 bases and J 4 bases, with 12 bases left between them. The CDR3 totals 14 residues. Germline values: CDR1 SGHTA, CDR2 FQGNSA. The CDR3 loop reads CASSFSGFSTEAFF. CDR3 nucleotides: TGTGCCAGCAGCTTTTCGGGGTTTAGCACTGAAGCTTTCTTT.

The chain carries TRBV11-1 and TRBJ2-2; no firm D call. The CDR3 length is 17 residues. CDR1 is SGHAT, CDR2 FQDESV, per germline (reference sequence). V lost 2 bases and J lost 8, with 21 bases in between. The CDR3 bases are TGTGCCAGCAGCTTAAGTCGAGCTTCCTTCTTCAGGGGGGAGCTGTTTTTT. It yields the protein CASSLSRASFFRGELFF.

Points on this clonotype: It may be a read error: a sequence one base away is much more abundant. The genes are TRBV12-3 or TRBV12-4 and TRBJ2-2; unclear D gene. The CDR3 covers 13 residues. The CDR3, as DNA: TGTGCCAGCAGTTTAGCGAACATCGGGGAGCTGTTTTTT. This codes for CASSLANIGELFF.

This clonotype was found a few times. The CDR3 loop reads CASSQERGPGANVLTF. The CDR3 DNA reads TGCGCCAGCAGCCAAGAAAGGGGGCCTGGGGCCAACGTCCTGACTTTC. The chain uses TRBV4-1 and TRBJ2-6; 7 bases are a match to TRBD1. Germline lookup yields CDR1 MGHRA and CDR2 YSYEKL. V gave up 0 bases and J gave up 2 bases; unmatched junction bases: 1. The CDR3 loop spans 16 amino acids.

This clonotype was detected only a few times. The genes are TRBV7-9 and TRBJ2-6, with 10 bases lining up with TRBD2. The J segment lost 3 bases and the V segment lost 3 bases, leaving 14 bases of the junction unmatched. Germline V gene data show CDR1 as SEHNR and CDR2 as FQNEAQ (reference sequence). The CDR3 covers 20 residues. The CDR3: CASSFGLQLAGVGGANVLTF. The CDR3 region has the DNA TGTGCCAGCAGCTTTGGTCTCCAGCTAGCGGGAGTTGGTGGGGCCAACGTCCTGACTTTC.

This clonotype was observed a few times. The chain links TRBV19 to TRBJ2-7; the match to TRBD1 covers 9 bases. The trim removed 3 bases at V and 2 bases at J, leaving 2 bases unmatched. The germline gives CDR1 LNHDA, CDR2 SQIVND (reference sequence). CDR3 length equals 14 residues. The CDR3 coding sequence is TGTGCCAGTAGTATGGGGACAGGGACCTACGAGCAGTACTTC. This sequence encodes CASSMGTGTYEQYF.

CDR3 loop: CASSLTYETEAFF. CDR3 bases: TGTGCCAGCAGCTTAACGTACGAAACTGAAGCTTTCTTT. The chain recombines TRBV7-3 with TRBJ1-1; D remains ambiguous. The germline V gene has CDR1 SGHTA and CDR2 FQGTGA. V lost 0 bases and J lost 5, with 7 bases in between. The CDR3 covers 13 residues.

This clonotype was recorded a few times. This rearrangement joins TRBV5-1 to TRBJ2-2; no firm D call. Trimming left V 3 bases short and J 4 bases short, with 16 bases between. The length of the CDR3 is 16 residues. The germline V gene encodes CDR1 SGHRS and CDR2 YFSETQ. The CDR3 loop is CASSYGGGQRTGELFF. In DNA form, the CDR3 reads TGCGCCAGCAGCTATGGTGGCGGCCAGCGCACCGGGGAGCTGTTTTTT.

V and J are TRBV20-1 and TRBJ2-2; D could derive from TRBD1 or TRBD2 (6 bases each). Trimming left V 6 bases short and J 1 base short, with 15 bases between. Germline V gene lookup returns CDR1 DFQATT and CDR2 SNEGSKA (reference sequence). The CDR3 length is 15 residues. The CDR3 here is CSAASAGQNTGELFF. CDR3 coding DNA: TGCAGTGCCGCCTCGGCGGGACAGAACACCGGGGAGCTGTTTTTT.

The rearrangement uses TRBV12-3 or TRBV12-4 and TRBJ1-2; D might be TRBD1 (5 bases). Trimming shortened V by 6 bases and J by 7 bases, and 15 bases separated the two germline ends. The CDR3 extends over 13 amino acids. CDR3: CASRTTGSGGYTF. CDR3 coding DNA: TGTGCCAGCAGAACCACAGGCTCTGGTGGCTACACCTTC.